The clone carrying this TCR beta chain was seen only a few times. The sequenced template was cDNA made from the entire isolated RNA. The data were produced by immunoSEQ multiplex PCR, yet TCRdb's version contains in-frame clones alone and is incomplete. The sample lists about 160,000 clones, roughly 9.1% occurring once. The data derive from a study of beta chain features in type 1 diabetes. This TCR derives from a woman aged 18 to 35 in good health. Sample: central memory CD4+ T cells from blood.

CDR3 in amino acids: CAWSFGQGSDTQYF. The CDR3 DNA reads as TGTGCCTGGAGTTTTGGACAGGGGTCAGATACGCAGTATTTT. This chain uses TRBV30 with TRBJ2-3; TRBD1 aligns across 9 bases. This CDR3 comprises 14 residues. V was clipped by 2 bases and J by 4 bases; unmatched bases: 4. CDR1 and CDR2 from the germline V gene are GTSNPN and SVGIG (reference sequence).